A selection of T cell receptor beta chains follows, all from one sample in a study of regulatory T cells in long-lasting Graves disease. A single record per CDR3 protein comes from TCRdb applying MiXCR to the multiplex PCR reads. This table holds about 420,000 distinct CDR3 sequences, 20% to 30% found once. The material was peripheral blood mononuclear cells (PBMCs), obtained when the disease was refractory, from a patient treated with antithyroid drugs. The source of these receptors is a female donor with Graves disease. CDR3s include the opening cysteine and the closing phenylalanine or tryptophan. A D gene is named only where the DNA matches it firmly. The size of a clone is reported for some rows only, either as once, few or many, or as a class for expanded clones.

J gene: TRBJ2-5
V gene: TRBV3-1
CDR3 length: 13
D gene: NA
clone size: NA
CDR3 DNA: TGTGCCAGCAGCCAAAGGGGGCAAGAGACCCAGTACTTC
CDR3 protein: CASSQRGQETQYF

J gene: TRBJ2-7
V gene: TRBV19
CDR3 length: 16
D gene: TRBD2
clone size: few
CDR3 DNA: TGTGCCAGTAGTATTTCCGGGACTAGCGGCAACTACGAGCAGTACTTC
CDR3 protein: CASSISGTSGNYEQYF

J gene: TRBJ1-1
V gene: TRBV20-1
CDR3 length: 15
D gene: TRBD1
clone size: many
CDR3 DNA: TGCAGTGCTAGAGACCTGGACAGGGCTAACACTGAAGCTTTCTTT
CDR3 protein: CSARDLDRANTEAFF

J gene: TRBJ2-7
V gene: TRBV6-2/TRBV6-3
CDR3 length: 15
D gene: TRBD1
clone size: few
CDR3 DNA: TGTGCCAGCAGGGACGGACAGGGGTCGTACTACGAGCAGTACTTC
CDR3 protein: CASRDGQGSYYEQYF

J gene: TRBJ1-1
V gene: TRBV28
CDR3 length: 15
D gene: NA
clone size: many
CDR3 DNA: TGTGCCAGCCGATGGGGGGGGGGGATGAACACTGAAGCTTTCTTT
CDR3 protein: CASRWGGGMNTEAFF

J gene: TRBJ1-6
V gene: TRBV14
CDR3 length: 14
D gene: NA
clone size: NA
CDR3 DNA: TGTGCCAGCAGCCGGATGACCTATAATTCACCCCTCCACTTT
CDR3 protein: CASSRMTYNSPLHF

J gene: TRBJ2-6
V gene: TRBV4-2
CDR3 length: 16
D gene: TRBD2
clone size: once
CDR3 DNA: TGTGCCAGCAGCCAAGAAAGCGGGGGTGGGGCCAACGTCCTGACTTTC
CDR3 protein: CASSQESGGGANVLTF

J gene: TRBJ2-3
V gene: TRBV28
CDR3 length: 16
D gene: NA
clone size: NA
CDR3 DNA: TGTGCCAGCAGTTCCATACAGGGACGGAACACAGATACGCAGTATTTT
CDR3 protein: CASSSIQGRNTDTQYF

J gene: TRBJ2-5
V gene: TRBV11-2
CDR3 length: 12
D gene: NA
clone size: many
CDR3 DNA: TGTGCCAGCAGCTTAGTTGGGGGGACCCAGTACTTC
CDR3 protein: CASSLVGGTQYF

J gene: TRBJ2-2
V gene: TRBV5-1
CDR3 length: 15
D gene: NA
clone size: NA
CDR3 DNA: TGCGCCAGCAGCTTGGTACGGGCGAACACCGGGGAGCTGTTTTTT
CDR3 protein: CASSLVRANTGELFF

J gene: TRBJ2-5
V gene: TRBV7-8
CDR3 length: 14
D gene: NA
clone size: many
CDR3 DNA: TGTGCCAGCAGCCCTACAGGGCGGGGGGAGACCCAGTACTTC
CDR3 protein: CASSPTGRGETQYF

J gene: TRBJ2-3
V gene: TRBV18
CDR3 length: 12
D gene: NA
clone size: NA
CDR3 DNA: TGTGCCAGCTCACTTTTAACCGATACGCAGTATTTT
CDR3 protein: CASSLLTDTQYF